The 21 T cell receptor beta chains in this list originate from one sample, sequenced in a study of blood T cell repertoires in COVID-19. Profiled with immunoSEQ multiplex PCR; TCRdb holds only in-frame clones, not every one. This sample has approximately 100,000 clones; 92% occur once, and the top ten carry around 5.4%. The sequenced sample was peripheral blood. The source of these receptors is a man between 70 and 80 years old with acute or convalescent COVID-19.

The rearrangement joins TRBV18 to TRBJ2-1, with TRBD2 matching over 8 bases. CDR1 KGHSH and CDR2 LQKENI come from the germline V gene. The junction had 10 bases not matched to a gene; V was cut back by 3 bases and J by 9 bases. CDR3 size: 15 residues. The CDR3 is CASSPGLGDRGEQFF. CDR3 nucleotides: TGTGCCAGCTCACCGGGACTAGGGGATAGGGGTGAGCAGTTCTTC.

This clone was detected once. V is TRBV11-2 and J is TRBJ1-2, with TRBD1 identical over 8 bases. The CDR3 is made up of 15 amino acids. Germline CDR1 and CDR2: SGHAT and FQNNGV. Losses at the gene ends were 3 bases for V and 8 bases for J; bases not matched to a gene: 11. The CDR3 loop reads CASSFGTGNPSGYTF. The DNA for the CDR3 is TGTGCCAGCAGCTTTGGGACAGGCAACCCTAGCGGCTACACCTTC. The full variable domain, its missing parts supplied by reference TRBV11-2 and TRBJ1-2, is EAGVAQSPRYKIIEKRQSVAFWCNPISGHATLYWYQQILGQGPKLLIQFQNNGVVDDSQLPKDRFSAERLKGVDSTLKIQPAKLEDSAVYLCASSFGTGNPSGYTFGSGTRLTVV.

V and J are TRBV30 and TRBJ1-4; D ambiguous. V was trimmed by 0 bases and J by 3 bases, leaving 11 bases between them. Germline assignment: CDR1 GTSNPN and CDR2 SVGIG (reference sequence). The CDR3 contains 15 residues. CDR3 sequence reads: CAWSVGGSANEKLFF. Here the CDR3 DNA reads TGTGCCTGGAGTGTAGGCGGGTCGGCTAATGAAAAACTGTTTTTT.

The chain couples TRBV7-8 to TRBJ1-6; D ambiguous. The V and J ends lost 5 bases and 6 bases respectively, with 5 bases between them. CDR3 size: 12 residues. Germline assignment: CDR1 SGHVS and CDR2 FQNEAQ. CDR3 DNA: TGTGCCAGCAGCCCTTTTAATTCACCCCTCCACTTT. It yields the protein CASSPFNSPLHF.

This chain links TRBV4-2 with TRBJ2-7; D unresolved. The germline CDR1 and CDR2 sequences are LGHNA and YNFKEQ. Trimming stripped 0 bases from V and 5 bases from J, with 14 bases between. This CDR3 has 15 amino acids. The CDR3, as DNA: TGTGCCAGCAGCCAAGATCCAGGTAATAAGAACGAGCAGTACTTC. Translated: CASSQDPGNKNEQYF.

The chain joins TRBV7-3 to TRBJ2-1, with D possibly matching TRBD2 (6 bases). The germline V gene encodes CDR1 SGHTA and CDR2 FQGTGA. Trimming removed 5 bases from V and 9 bases from J, with 14 bases in between. This CDR3 has 13 amino acids. DNA for the CDR3: TGTGCCAGCAGCGAACGGGAGTGGGGTGAGCAGTTCTTC. As protein: CASSEREWGEQFF.

The chain is built from TRBV29-1 and TRBJ1-1; 7 positions match TRBD1. Germline V lookup: CDR1 SQVTM, CDR2 ANQGSEA. After removal of 2 bases from V and 0 bases from J, the junction contained 6 bases not matched to a gene. The CDR3 loop spans 15 amino acids. For the CDR3, the DNA is TGCAGCGTTGAAAAGGGGGCAGGGCTGAACACTGAAGCTTTCTTT. Encoded protein: CSVEKGAGLNTEAFF. Together with reference TRBV29-1 and TRBJ1-1, the CDR3 gives the full variable domain: SAVISQKPSRDICQRGTSLTIQCQVDSQVTMMFWYRQQPGQSLTLIATANQGSEATYESGFVIDKFPISRPNLTFSTLTVSNMSPEDSSIYLCSVEKGAGLNTEAFFGQGTRLTVV.

This clone was seen a handful of times. This sequence joins TRBV6-2 or TRBV6-3 and TRBJ1-5; a possible D gene is TRBD1 (5 bases). The CDR3 totals 16 residues. Germline V CDR1 and CDR2: MNHEY, SVGEGT. V lost 4 bases and J 1 base, leaving 14 bases between the germline ends. The CDR3 region has the DNA TGTGCCAGCAGTTTAGGAGGGGCTTTGAGCAATCAGCCCCAGCATTTT. It encodes CASSLGGALSNQPQHF.

The chain employs TRBV5-1 and TRBJ2-5; 7 nucleotides align to TRBD2. This CDR3 region has 15 residues. Germline CDR1 reads SGHRS; CDR2 reads YFSETQ. Trimming at V came to 0 bases and at J to 5 bases, leaving 7 bases not matched to a gene. CDR3 in amino acids: CASSLAPGGQETQYF. Written as DNA, the CDR3 is TGCGCCAGCAGCTTGGCCCCGGGAGGTCAGGAGACCCAGTACTTC.

The chain recombines TRBV27 with TRBJ2-7; 7 bases are shared with TRBD2. With V trimmed by 5 bases and J by 5 bases, 6 bases remained unmatched. The CDR3 is 13 amino acids. Germline CDR1 reads MNHEY; CDR2 reads SMNVEV (reference sequence). DNA of the CDR3: TGTGCCAGCAGTCCGCTAGCGGTGGACGAGCAGTACTTC. Protein: CASSPLAVDEQYF.

The chain joins TRBV24-1 to TRBJ1-5; maybe TRBD1 (6 bases). The CDR3 length is 14 residues. Trimming removed 7 bases from V and 2 bases from J, with 11 bases in between. Germline lookup yields CDR1 KGHDR and CDR2 SFDVKD. The CDR3 nucleotides are TGTGCCACCAGCCGAGCAGGGGGCAATCAGCCCCAGCATTTT. Its translation: CATSRAGGNQPQHF.

This rearrangement joins TRBV7-2 to TRBJ2-3, with 10 bases identical to TRBD1. The trim removed 5 bases at V and 4 bases at J, leaving 9 bases unmatched. Germline V CDR1 and CDR2: SGHTA, FQGNSA. The CDR3 is 16 amino acids. CDR3 sequence (DNA): TGTGCCAGCAGCGAAACCGGGACAGGGGTGGCAGATACGCAGTATTTT. Protein: CASSETGTGVADTQYF.

The chain joins TRBV2 to TRBJ2-3; perhaps TRBD1 as D (5 bases). V lost 6 bases to trimming and J lost 2 bases, with 12 bases between them. Germline assignment: CDR1 SNHLY and CDR2 FYNNEI. This CDR3 has 14 residues. CDR3 bases: TGTGCCAGCAGCAACCAGGGTCACACAGATACGCAGTATTTT. This codes for CASSNQGHTDTQYF.

This clone was seen a single time. J is TRBJ1-6 and V is TRBV11-2, with D possibly matching TRBD1 (6 bases). V gave up 3 bases and J gave up 9 bases, with 12 bases separating them. CDR1 SGHAT and CDR2 FQNNGV come from the germline V gene. The CDR3 is 14 residues long. DNA of the CDR3: TGTGCCAGCAGCTTCCGACAGGTGGTTTCACCCCTCCACTTT. It encodes CASSFRQVVSPLHF.

This chain connects TRBV28 to TRBJ1-2; 7 bases fit TRBD1. Trimming at V came to 5 bases and at J to 5 bases, leaving 5 bases not matched to a gene. CDR1 and CDR2 (germline): MDHEN, SYDVKM. The length of the CDR3 is 13 residues. The DNA for the CDR3 is TGTGCCAGCAGTCGGACAGGACAGTATGGCTACACCTTC. This encodes CASSRTGQYGYTF.

This clone was seen only once. The rearrangement uses TRBV28 and TRBJ1-2; D is unresolved. Trimming left V 5 bases short and J 4 bases short, with 17 bases between. The CDR3 contains 15 residues. The germline V gene encodes CDR1 MDHEN and CDR2 SYDVKM. CDR3: CASSPQFTGFYGYTF. The DNA for the CDR3 is TGTGCCAGCAGTCCCCAATTTACCGGGTTCTATGGCTACACCTTC.

This clone showed up just once. The chain employs TRBV7-3 and TRBJ2-1, with 8 bases aligning to TRBD2. Germline CDR1 reads SGHTA; CDR2 reads FQGTGA. This CDR3 contains 17 residues. With 4 bases clipped from V and 6 bases from J, the junction kept 14 bases outside the gene matches. CDR3 protein: CASSSRAGVAGINEQFF. CDR3 DNA sequence: TGTGCCAGCAGCTCCCGGGCCGGGGTAGCGGGAATCAATGAGCAGTTCTTC.

The rearrangement uses TRBV24-1 and TRBJ2-3; 7 bases fit TRBD2. In germline, CDR1 is KGHDR, CDR2 SFDVKD. V lost 2 bases to trimming and J lost 5 bases; unmatched junction nucleotides: 9. CDR3 size: 16 residues. The CDR3 region is CATSDSRELGIDTQYF. The CDR3, as DNA: TGTGCCACCAGTGATTCGCGGGAGCTCGGTATAGATACGCAGTATTTT.

The V gene is TRBV5-1, the J gene TRBJ2-7, with TRBD2 identical over 9 bases. Germline V CDR1 and CDR2: SGHRS, YFSETQ. The length of the CDR3 is 15 residues. J lost 4 bases, V lost 4 bases, and 9 bases had no gene match. In nucleotides, the CDR3 is TGCGCCAGCAGCCTAGAAGCTAGCGGGATTTACGAGCAGTACTTC. Encoded protein: CASSLEASGIYEQYF.

The chain couples TRBV5-4 to TRBJ1-2, with D tentatively TRBD1 (6 bases). This CDR3 has 12 residues. The germline V gene encodes CDR1 SGHNT and CDR2 YYREEE (reference sequence). V lost 4 bases to trimming and J lost 7 bases, with 11 bases between them. The CDR3 DNA sequence: TGTGCCAGCAGCGTGGACAGCCTTGGCTACACCTTC. Protein: CASSVDSLGYTF.

The J gene is TRBJ1-1, the V gene TRBV10-2; D possibly corresponds to TRBD1 (6 bases). The CDR3 length is 16 residues. Germline loops: CDR1 WSHSY, CDR2 SAAADI. Trimming took 2 bases from V and 5 from J, leaving 18 bases between them. Here the CDR3 reads CASSEGWGGRRTEAFF. CDR3 nucleotide sequence: TGCGCCAGCAGTGAGGGTTGGGGGGGGCGACGGACTGAAGCTTTCTTT.